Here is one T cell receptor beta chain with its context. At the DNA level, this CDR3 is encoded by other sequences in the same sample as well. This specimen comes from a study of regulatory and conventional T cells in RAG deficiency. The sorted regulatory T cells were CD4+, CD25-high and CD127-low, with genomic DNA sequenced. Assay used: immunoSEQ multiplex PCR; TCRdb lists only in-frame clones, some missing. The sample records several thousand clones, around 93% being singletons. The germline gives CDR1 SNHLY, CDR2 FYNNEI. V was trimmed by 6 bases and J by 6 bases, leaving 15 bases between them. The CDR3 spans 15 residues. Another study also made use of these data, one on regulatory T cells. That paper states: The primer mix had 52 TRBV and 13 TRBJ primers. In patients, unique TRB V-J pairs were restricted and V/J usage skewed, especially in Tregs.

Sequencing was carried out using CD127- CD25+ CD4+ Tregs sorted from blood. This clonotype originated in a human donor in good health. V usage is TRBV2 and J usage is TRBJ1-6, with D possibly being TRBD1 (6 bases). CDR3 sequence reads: CASSLDRNLNSPLHF. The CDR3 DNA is TGTGCCAGCAGCCTGGACAGAAACCTTAATTCACCCCTCCACTTT.